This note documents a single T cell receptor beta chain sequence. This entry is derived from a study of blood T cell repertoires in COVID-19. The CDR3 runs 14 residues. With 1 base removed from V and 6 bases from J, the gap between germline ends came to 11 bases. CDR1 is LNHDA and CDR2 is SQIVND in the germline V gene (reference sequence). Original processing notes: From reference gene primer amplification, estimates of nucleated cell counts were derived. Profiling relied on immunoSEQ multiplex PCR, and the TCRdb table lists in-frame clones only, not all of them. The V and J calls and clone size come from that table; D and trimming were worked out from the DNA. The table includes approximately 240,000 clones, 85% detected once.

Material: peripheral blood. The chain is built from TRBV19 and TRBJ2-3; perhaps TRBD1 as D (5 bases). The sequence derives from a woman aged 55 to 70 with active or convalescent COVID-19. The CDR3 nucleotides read TGTGCCAGTAGTATAGCAGGGTACGGGGATACGCAGTATTTT. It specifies CASSIAGYGDTQYF.